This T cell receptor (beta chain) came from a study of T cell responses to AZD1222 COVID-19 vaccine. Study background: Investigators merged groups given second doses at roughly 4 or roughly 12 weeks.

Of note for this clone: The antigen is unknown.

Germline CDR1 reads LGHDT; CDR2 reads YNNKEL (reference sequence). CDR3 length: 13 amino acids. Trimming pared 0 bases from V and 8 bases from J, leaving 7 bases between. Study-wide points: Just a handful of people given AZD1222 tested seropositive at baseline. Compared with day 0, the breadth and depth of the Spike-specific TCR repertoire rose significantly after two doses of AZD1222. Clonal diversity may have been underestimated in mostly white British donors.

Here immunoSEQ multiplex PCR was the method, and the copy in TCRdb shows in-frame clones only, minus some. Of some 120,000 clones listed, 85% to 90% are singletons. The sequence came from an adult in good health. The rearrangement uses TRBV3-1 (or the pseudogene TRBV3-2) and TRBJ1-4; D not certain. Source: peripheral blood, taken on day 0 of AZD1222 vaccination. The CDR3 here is CASSQDRAEKLFF. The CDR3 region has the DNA TGTGCCAGCAGCCAAGATCGGGCGGAAAAACTGTTTTTT.